Sequencing of this T cell receptor (beta chain) was carried out in a study of cytomegalovirus exposure and HLA in healthy donors. V was shortened by 0 bases and J by 7 bases, with 7 bases between the two germline ends. Germline loops: CDR1 SGHNT, CDR2 YYREEE (reference sequence). There are 13 residues in the CDR3. The PCR employed 60 Vbeta primers together with 13 Jbeta primers. The data were produced by immunoSEQ multiplex PCR, yet TCRdb's version contains in-frame clones alone and is incomplete. The table includes 97,000 or so clones, approximately 71% detected once. The sequenced material came from PBMCs. The gene calls are TRBV5-4 and TRBJ1-4; D not certain. The source of this sequence is a male donor in good health and CMV-seropositive. The CDR3 spells CASSLENGEKLFF. CDR3 in DNA: TGTGCCAGCAGCTTGGAAAACGGTGAAAAACTGTTTTTT. Looking up the rest from reference TRBV5-4 and TRBJ1-4 gives the full variable domain: ETGVTQSPTHLIKTRGQQVTLRCSSQSGHNTVSWYQQALGQGPQFIFQYYREEENGRGNFPPRFSGLQFPNYSSELNVNALELDDSALYLCASSLENGEKLFFGSGTQLSVL.